What follows is one TCR beta chain and its context. TCRdb re-called the RT-PCR reads through MiXCR, storing one row per CDR3 protein. The sample lists 650,000 to 800,000 distinct CDR3 sequences; over 12% were seen once. J lost 2 bases, V lost 0 bases, and 13 bases had no gene match. In germline, CDR1 is DFQATT, CDR2 SNEGSKA (reference sequence). CDR3 length equals 18 residues. The chain is built from TRBV20-1 and TRBJ1-2; TRBD1 agrees at 9 bases. Input material: memory CD4+ T cells from blood. This receptor was identified in a female donor in good health, serving as a healthy control. The CDR3 protein is CSARDGRTGVRGNYGYTF. The CDR3 DNA reads as TGCAGTGCTAGAGATGGAAGGACAGGGGTCAGGGGCAACTATGGCTACACCTTC.